This T cell receptor beta chain was identified during a study of CD8 T cells in ankylosing spondylitis (dated by TCRdb to about 2017). For context, the study as a whole: The study profiled T cell receptor beta repertoires in healthy donors and ankylosing spondylitis patients to find disease-linked TCR variants. The whole study cohort included some 100 healthy donors and 25 ankylosing spondylitis patients. Peripheral blood samples were taken, and synovial fluid was additionally collected from ankylosing spondylitis patients. Results and caveats for the whole study, not just this receptor: A TCR beta motif made up of eight highly homologous amino acid variants appeared to be characteristic of blood from ankylosing spondylitis patients. Some motif variants had previously been reported in the synovial fluid and blood of reactive arthritis patients, which suggests shared mechanisms of disease initiation. In peripheral blood, the disease-linked clones were found at relatively low frequencies and had a CD8+ phenotype. The disease-linked clones were reported as significantly enriched in matched synovial fluid samples from ankylosing spondylitis patients.

CDR1 and CDR2 were assigned from the germline V gene as SGHTA and FQGNSA. The CDR3 holds 14 amino acids from the cysteine to the phenylalanine. CDR3 DNA only is kept here, 42 bases in frame from base 1. V is shortened by 5 bases, J by 1 base, and the region joining them spans 8 bases. This clonotype was seen at least ten times. It lacks a known antigen. Base quality data are lacking; no much larger clone is found one base away. The run used an Illumina HiSeq 2500. Quantitative 5'-RACE with molecular barcodes was the method used to prepare the TCR beta libraries. Concerning the study's data processing: To identify disease-linked TCR variants, a new computational method was used, one built on a probabilistic model of VDJ rearrangement. TCRdb reprocessing: public reads trimmed at Q25 with fastp, clones called with MiXCR, in-frame beta chains kept. Each CDR3 protein appears once, grouped with its most common genes and DNA. The V and J calls shown here were made by TCRdb, not taken from the authors' results. Recorded for this sample are 150,000 to 200,000 distinct CDR3 sequences; approximately 12% of them occurred a single time. Around 10% of the sample goes to the ten largest clones.

Specimen: blood, either unsorted or a sorted T cell fraction (not recorded which). The TCR comes from a female donor with ankylosing spondylitis or in good health (not recorded which). The chain is encoded by TRBV7-2 joined to TRBJ2-2, and the D gene may be TRBD1, 5 bases matching. The CDR3 has the sequence CASSPQGNTGELFF. The DNA sequence reads TGTGCCAGCAGCCCCCAGGGGAACACCGGGGAGCTGTTTTTT.